This T cell receptor beta chain stems from a study of cytotoxic CD8 clonotypes in ibrutinib-treated CLL. Whole-study results and caveats: Public clonotypes were seen rarely and were contracted or stable on treatment. T-cell clonality at baseline went above that of age-matched healthy donors and rose and fell with circulating CD8+ T-cell counts.

The intended depth for sequencing was 1 in 200,000 to 1 in 1 million T cells. Profiled with immunoSEQ multiplex PCR; TCRdb holds only in-frame clones, not every one. Among about 300,000 clones, over 60% were seen once, and the ten largest hold roughly 6%. This clone occurred a few times. Its cognate antigen is unknown. The germline V gene encodes CDR1 KGHSH and CDR2 LQKENI. This CDR3 has 12 amino acids. The ends were cut back, 5 bases at V and 1 base at J, with 2 bases in the middle. The material was PBMCs, obtained after 36 months of ibrutinib treatment. The V call is TRBV18, the J call TRBJ2-2; D remains unclear. The origin of this receptor is a human donor with chronic lymphocytic leukemia. CDR3 sequence reads: CASSGNTGELFF. The CDR3 coding sequence is TGTGCCAGCTCAGGGAACACCGGGGAGCTGTTTTTT.